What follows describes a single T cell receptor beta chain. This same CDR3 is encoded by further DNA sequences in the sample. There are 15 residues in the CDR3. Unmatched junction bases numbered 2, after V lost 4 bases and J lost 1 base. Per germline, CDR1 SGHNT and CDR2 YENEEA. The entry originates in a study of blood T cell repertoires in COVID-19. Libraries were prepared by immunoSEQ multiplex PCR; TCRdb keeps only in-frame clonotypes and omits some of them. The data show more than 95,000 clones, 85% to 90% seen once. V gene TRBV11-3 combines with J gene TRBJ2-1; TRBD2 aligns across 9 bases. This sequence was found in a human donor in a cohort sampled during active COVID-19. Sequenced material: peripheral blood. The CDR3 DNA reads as TGTGCCAGCAGCTCAGGACTAGCGTCCTACAATGAGCAGTTCTTC. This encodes CASSSGLASYNEQFF.